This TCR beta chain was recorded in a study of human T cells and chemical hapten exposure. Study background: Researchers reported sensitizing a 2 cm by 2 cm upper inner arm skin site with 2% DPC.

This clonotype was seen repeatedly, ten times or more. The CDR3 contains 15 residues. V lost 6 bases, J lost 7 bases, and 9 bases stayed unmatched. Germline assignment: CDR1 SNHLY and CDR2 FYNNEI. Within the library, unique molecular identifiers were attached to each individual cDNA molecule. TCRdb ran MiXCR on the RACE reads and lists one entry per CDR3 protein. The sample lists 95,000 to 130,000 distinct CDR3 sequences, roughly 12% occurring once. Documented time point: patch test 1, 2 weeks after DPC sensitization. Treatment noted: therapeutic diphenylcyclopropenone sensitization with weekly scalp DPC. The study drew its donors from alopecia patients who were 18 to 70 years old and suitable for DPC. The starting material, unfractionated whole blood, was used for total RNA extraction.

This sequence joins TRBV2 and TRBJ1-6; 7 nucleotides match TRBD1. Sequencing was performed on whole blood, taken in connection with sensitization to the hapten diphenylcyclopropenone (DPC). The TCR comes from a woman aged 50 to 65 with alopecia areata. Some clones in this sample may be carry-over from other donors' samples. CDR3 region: CASRGGVGTNSPLHF. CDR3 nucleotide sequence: TGTGCCAGCAGAGGGGGCGTCGGAACCAATTCACCCCTCCACTTT.